What follows are 2 T cell receptor beta chains derived from one specimen sequenced in a study of cytomegalovirus exposure and HLA in healthy donors. 13 Jbeta primers and 60 Vbeta primers were used for the PCR. Assay: immunoSEQ multiplex PCR; the TCRdb copy retains only in-frame clones and omits some. The sample includes about 100,000 clones, about 59% seen only once; the top ten take 3.5% to 4%. The specimen sequenced was PBMCs. The receptors come from a man aged 30-40 years in good health and CMV-seropositive.

The chain links TRBV7-9 to TRBJ1-5, with 12 bases aligning to TRBD1. The CDR3 consists of 16 residues. V shed 1 base, J shed 6 bases, and the junction held 4 bases outside the gene matches. Germline V CDR1 and CDR2: SEHNR, FQNEAQ (reference sequence). The CDR3 is CASSLGDRGQGQPQHF. The CDR3 coding sequence is TGTGCCAGCAGCTTAGGGGACAGGGGGCAGGGTCAGCCCCAGCATTTT.

CDR3 sequence reads: CASSPTATAEAFF. In DNA form, the CDR3 reads TGTGCCAGCTCACCAACGGCGACAGCTGAAGCTTTCTTT. The chain has TRBV18 and TRBJ1-1; D possibly corresponds to TRBD1 (5 bases). V lost 2 bases to trimming and J lost 6 bases, with 10 bases between them. CDR1 and CDR2 (germline): KGHSH, LQKENI. CDR3 length: 13 residues. Variable domain in full (rest from reference TRBV18 and TRBJ1-1): NAGVMQNPRHLVRRRGQEARLRCSPMKGHSHVYWYRQLPEEGLKFMVYLQKENIIDESGMPKERFSAEFPKEGPSILRIQQVVRGDSAAYFCASSPTATAEAFFGQGTRLTVV.